These 2 T cell receptor beta chains originate from one sample sequenced in a study of identifying expanded T cells in peripheral blood (dated by TCRdb to the late 2010s). Libraries were built with the immunoSEQ multiplex PCR assay. TCRdb took this table from immuneACCESS and kept in-frame rearrangements with V and J called. Such tables lack part of the clones; where checked against another copy, unresolved V genes explain under half of the gap, and the rest is unexplained. This sample comprises 130,000 or so clones, over 65% of them detected only once. The ten largest account for about 3.1% of the sample. The sequenced material came from blood. All receptors derive from a person aged 18 to 70 in good health.

This clone was detected only a few times. The rearrangement uses TRBV19 and TRBJ2-2; D is unclear. This CDR3 has 13 residues. Looked up from germline, CDR1 is LNHDA and CDR2 is SQIVND (reference sequence). Trimming shortened V by 11 bases and J by 4 bases, and 14 bases separated the two germline ends. DNA for the CDR3: TGTGCCGCAAGGACGGTCGGCACCGGGGAGCTGTTTTTT. Translated, it gives CAARTVGTGELFF.

The chain uses TRBV15 and TRBJ2-3, with a weak D call TRBD2 (6 bases). Per the germline V gene, CDR1 is LNHNV and CDR2 is YYDKDF (reference sequence). This CDR3 has 16 residues. Trimming left V 3 bases short and J 0 bases short, with 13 bases between. The CDR3 DNA is TGTGCCACCAGCAGTGCAGCGGGTGCTAGCACAGATACGCAGTATTTT. This translates into CATSSAAGASTDTQYF.